These 3 T cell receptor beta chains share one sample of origin, sequenced in a study of T cells in Graves' hyperthyroidism and ophthalmopathy. Researchers took RNA transcripts and amplified the TCR beta CDR3 regions from them. The HTBI primer set drove a first-round RT-PCR of the TCR CDR3. One entry per CDR3 protein, called by TCRdb with MiXCR from the multiplex PCR reads. Among fewer than 250,000 distinct CDR3 sequences listed, roughly 17% were seen once. The specimen was blood. These receptor sequences come from a woman younger than 30 with Graves' ophthalmopathy.

This clonotype has at least ten counts. The V call is TRBV2, the J call TRBJ2-5, with TRBD1 identical over 7 bases. The germline V gene encodes CDR1 SNHLY and CDR2 FYNNEI. The CDR3 covers 14 residues. V shed 5 bases and J 0 bases; nucleotides not matched to a gene: 3. CDR3 DNA sequence: TGTGCCAGCAGTCCACAGGGGTACCAAGAGACCCAGTACTTC. The encoded protein is CASSPQGYQETQYF.

CDR3 bases: TGTGCCAGCAGCCTGACAGGGCGAATTACCGGGGAGCTGTTTTTT. Amino acid sequence: CASSLTGRITGELFF. V gene TRBV9 combines with J gene TRBJ2-2, with TRBD1 identical over 7 bases. CDR3 length: 15 amino acids. V shed 4 bases and J 5 bases; nucleotides not matched to a gene: 8. Germline CDR1 reads SGDLS; CDR2 reads YYNGEE. Variable domain in full (rest from reference TRBV9 and TRBJ2-2): DSGVTQTPKHLITATGQRVTLRCSPRSGDLSVYWYQQSLDQGLQFLIQYYNGEERAKGNILERFSAQQFPDLHSELNLSSLELGDSALYFCASSLTGRITGELFFGEGSRLTVL.

This clonotype was recorded many times. The chain uses TRBV2 and TRBJ2-3, with 7 bases aligning to TRBD1. The germline CDR1 and CDR2 sequences are SNHLY and FYNNEI. V was pared by 6 bases and J by 2 bases, with 5 bases of the junction left unmatched. This CDR3 contains 14 residues. The CDR3 bases are TGTGCCAGCAGGGGGACAGCCTTCACAGATACGCAGTATTTT. Its translation is CASRGTAFTDTQYF. The whole variable domain, remainder taken from reference TRBV2 and TRBJ2-3, is EPEVTQTPSHQVTQMGQEVILRCVPISNHLYFYWYRQILGQKVEFLVSFYNNEISEKSEIFDDQFSVERPDGSNFTLKIRSTKLEDSAMYFCASRGTAFTDTQYFGPGTRLTVL.